This T cell receptor (beta chain) was recorded in a study of beta chain features in type 1 diabetes. General study findings and limits: All four CD4+ subsets of Type 1 diabetes patients contained TCRB CDR3s that were moderately but significantly shorter. Insertions were fewer and deletions more numerous at VDJ junctions in type 1 diabetes patients.

This CDR3 spans 19 amino acids. Between the trimmed V and J ends, which lost 0 bases and 0 bases, there was a span of 18 bases. Looked up from germline, CDR1 is SGHDN and CDR2 is FVKESK. Since all of the isolated RNA was reverse transcribed, expressed TCRB transcripts were what got sequenced. Generated by immunoSEQ multiplex PCR, the TCRdb table keeps only in-frame clones and is missing some. In the table there are hundreds of thousands of clones, around 15% of which are singletons. This clone occurred a few times. What it binds is not known. The sequence derives from a man aged 18 to 29 in good health. The rearrangement uses TRBV14 and TRBJ2-1; possibly TRBD2 for D (6 bases). Sequenced sample: naive CD4+ T cells from blood. The CDR3 DNA is TGTGCCAGCAGCCAAGACGGGGGACCCACCTGGGGCTCCTACAATGAGCAGTTCTTC. It yields the protein CASSQDGGPTWGSYNEQFF. The full variable domain, its missing parts supplied by reference TRBV14 and TRBJ2-1, is EAGVTQFPSHSVIEKGQTVTLRCDPISGHDNLYWYRRVMGKEIKFLLHFVKESKQDESGMPNNRFLAERTGGTYSTLKVQPAELEDSGVYFCASSQDGGPTWGSYNEQFFGPGTRLTVL.